This TCR beta chain was documented in a study of early T cells in non-severe SARS-CoV-2 infection (dated by TCRdb to about 2021). Regarding the complete study: Bulk RNA from unsorted whole blood was used for TCR sequencing, so alpha and beta chains could not be paired.

This clonotype appeared a few times. Its antigen has not been determined. No much larger clone exists at a distance of one base, and base qualities are not known. The germline V gene provides CDR1 ENHRY and CDR2 SYGVKD. The V end loses 4 bases and the J end loses 5 bases, and a stretch of 8 bases separates them. From its cysteine to its phenylalanine, the CDR3 spans 12 amino acids. Just CDR3 DNA is preserved here, 36 bases in frame from base 1. What the work shows at the level of the full study, not this receptor alone: Matching against VDJdb was skewed toward anti-spike CD8 responses, likely underestimated virus-specific expansions, and missed private and CD4 specificities.

Libraries were built with 5' RACE. The sequencer was a NextSeq 500. To correct for sequencing error and PCR bias, the TCR library protocol tagged individual cDNA molecules with unique molecular identifiers. Both TCR alpha and beta chains were sequenced, and tight co-correlation was observed between alpha and beta sequence abundances in each sample. The paper's data handling went like this. Decombinator V4 was used to perform V gene, J gene and CDR3 annotation of TCR sequences. TCRs were defined as expanded if a significant change between any two time points was detected under a Poisson model with p below 0.0001. Abundances of TCRs were expressed as counts per million after normalisation to the total number of TCRs sequenced in each sample. TRAV1-2 paired with TRAJ12, TRAJ20 or TRAJ33 defined MAIT TCRs, while TRAV10 paired with TRAJ18 defined iNKT TCRs. VDJdb, accessed on 1 November 2021, was searched for TCRs annotated for CMV, EBV and SARS-CoV-2, and TCRs annotated for more than one antigen were excluded. The public reads were run again by TCRdb, first through fastp at Q25 and then through MiXCR, and only productive beta chains were kept. Rows matching on CDR3 protein sequence are summarized as one entry with the most common DNA and genes. Clone size and V and J calls follow TCRdb, not the original study. The table for this sample lists tens of thousands of distinct CDR3 sequences; roughly a tenth of them were counted only once. 8% to 10% of the sample belongs to the ten largest clones.

A case-control design nested within a healthcare worker cohort in London, UK, was used, with weekly nasopharyngeal swab PCR tests and blood sampling performed. Between 23 and 31 March 2020, the week of the UK lockdown, healthcare workers were enrolled and then followed up weekly for as long as 16 weeks. The sequenced sample consisted of whole blood. The chain was built from TRBV10-3 and TRBJ1-1; the D gene cannot be resolved reliably. This clonotype was sampled from an adult who was a healthcare worker with PCR-confirmed SARS-CoV-2 infection or an uninfected control (not recorded which). The base sequence is TGTGCCATCAGTGGAGGACTGACTGAAGCTTTCTTT. This gives the protein CAISGGLTEAFF.